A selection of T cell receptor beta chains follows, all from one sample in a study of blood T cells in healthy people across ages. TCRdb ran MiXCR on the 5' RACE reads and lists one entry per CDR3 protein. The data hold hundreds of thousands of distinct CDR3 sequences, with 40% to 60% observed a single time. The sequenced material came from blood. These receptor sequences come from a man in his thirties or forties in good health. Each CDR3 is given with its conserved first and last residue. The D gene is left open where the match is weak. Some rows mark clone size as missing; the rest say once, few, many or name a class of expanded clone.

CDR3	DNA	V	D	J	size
CSHSVTSGGTDTQYF	TGCAGCCATAGTGTGACTAGCGGGGGCACAGATACGCAGTATTTT	TRBV29-1	TRBD2	TRBJ2-3	few
CASSPRGGDTEAFF	TGTGCCAGCAGCCCCAGGGGGGGTGACACTGAAGCTTTCTTT	TRBV7-2	TRBD1	TRBJ1-1	few
CAGTGRETQYF	TGTGCCGGGACAGGGCGAGAGACCCAGTACTTC	TRBV30	TRBD1	TRBJ2-5	-
CASSQGLAGLNSEQFF	TGCGCCAGCAGTCAGGGACTAGCGGGGTTAAATTCTGAGCAGTTCTTC	TRBV5-1	TRBD2	TRBJ2-1	many
CASSFGGKDSYEQYF	TGTGCCAGCAGTTTTGGAGGGAAGGACTCCTACGAGCAGTACTTC	TRBV12-3/TRBV12-4	-	TRBJ2-7	few
CASSLIPGAEGTGELFF	TGCGCCAGCAGCTTGATACCGGGGGCAGAGGGCACCGGGGAGCTGTTTTTT	TRBV5-1	-	TRBJ2-2	-
CASSPWTGNNQPQHF	TGTGCCAGCAGCCCCTGGACAGGGAATAATCAGCCCCAGCATTTT	TRBV7-9	TRBD1	TRBJ1-5	-
CASSFLAGAYEQYF	TGTGCCAGCAGTTTCCTAGCGGGGGCTTACGAGCAGTACTTC	TRBV27	TRBD2	TRBJ2-7	few
CASSFPSGGGQETQYF	TGTGCCAGCAGTTTTCCTAGCGGGGGAGGACAAGAGACCCAGTACTTC	TRBV2	TRBD2	TRBJ2-5	few
CASSLEGTSGGAFYNEQFF	TGTGCCAGCAGCTTGGAAGGGACTAGCGGGGGGGCATTCTACAATGAGCAGTTCTTC	TRBV7-2	TRBD2	TRBJ2-1	few
CASSATGGQVDTQYF	TGTGCCAGCAGCGCCACCGGTGGGCAAGTGGATACGCAGTATTTT	TRBV5-4	-	TRBJ2-3	few
CASSLGSDIQYF	TGTGCCAGCAGCTTAGGATCGGACATTCAGTACTTC	TRBV7-2	-	TRBJ2-4	-
CASSLPQALGNEKLFF	TGTGCCAGCAGCTTACCACAGGCGCTTGGGAATGAAAAACTGTTTTTT	TRBV11-2	-	TRBJ1-4	-
CASSTMTSGSYEQYF	TGTGCCAGCAGCACCATGACTAGCGGGTCCTACGAGCAGTACTTC	TRBV7-2	TRBD2	TRBJ2-7	few